This T cell receptor beta chain was profiled in a study of cytomegalovirus exposure and HLA in healthy donors. The study's findings and limits: A few CMV-associated chains were confirmed in vitro to be specific for CMV antigens.

The germline CDR1 and CDR2 sequences are MNHEY and SVGAGI. The CDR3 has 16 residues. V lost 0 bases to trimming and J lost 4 bases, with 13 bases between them. Worth noting for this clone: Its antigen remains unidentified.

Primers: 60 Vbeta forward and 13 Jbeta reverse. Authors' data handling: A follow-up analysis tallied tens of millions of unique TCR beta chains, about 11 million shared. The table came from immunoSEQ multiplex PCR; TCRdb's copy has only in-frame clones and leaves some out. V and J calls and clone size come straight from that table; D and trimming were deduced from the DNA. The table lists around 100,000 clones, 66% of them singletons. The sample was PBMCs. This chain connects TRBV6-5 to TRBJ2-1, with D possibly matching TRBD2 (5 bases). This clonotype was obtained from a woman in her forties or fifties in good health and CMV-seronegative. CDR3 in amino acids: CASSYSYGSGYNEQFF. CDR3 nucleotides: TGTGCCAGCAGTTACTCGTATGGCAGCGGTTACAATGAGCAGTTCTTC.